This T cell receptor beta chain was recovered during a study of blood T cell repertoires in COVID-19. In the authors' workflow: Reference gene primer amplification yielded estimated nucleated cell counts. Sequencing was performed with immunoSEQ multiplex PCR; in TCRdb, only in-frame clones are kept and a portion is missing. V and J calls and clone size follow that table, whereas D and trimming were derived from the DNA. The table shows some 150,000 clones, with more than 85% occurring only once. Sequencing used peripheral blood. The receptor comes from a woman in her seventies with acute or convalescent COVID-19.

CDR3 in amino acids: CASREQGRGANYGYTF. In DNA, the CDR3 is TGCGCCAGTCGAGAGCAGGGGAGAGGAGCTAACTATGGCTACACCTTC. The chain joins TRBV10-2 to TRBJ1-2; possibly TRBD1 for D (6 bases). Germline V gene lookup returns CDR1 WSHSY and CDR2 SAAADI. This CDR3 is 16 amino acids long. The V end lost 9 bases, the J end lost 0 bases, and 20 bases lay between the germline ends.